Each of the 25 T cell receptor beta chains below was sequenced from the same sample in a study of blood T cells in healthy people across ages (dated by TCRdb to about 2015). Library creation used 5' RACE. TCRdb names Illumina HiSeq 2500 as the instrument used. The second PCR ran for about 7 to 11 cycles and used a J-beta primer mix along with a sample-barcoded 5' primer. TCRdb applied fastp at Q25 and MiXCR to the public reads, then kept only in-frame beta chains. For every CDR3 protein sequence, its rows merge into one entry that carries the most common genes and DNA. This sample gives 450,000 to 700,000 distinct CDR3 sequences in total; approximately 25% of them show up just once. The ten biggest clones cover approximately 17% of the sample. Sequenced material: blood. All receptors derive from a woman aged 70-85 years in good health.

The chain recombines TRBV6-4 with TRBJ1-5; D gene unclear. Germline CDR1 is MRHNA and CDR2 is SNTAGT. This CDR3 comprises 14 residues. V was pared by 7 bases and J by 4 bases, with 14 bases between. This chain's CDR3 is CASNGPGQNQPQHF. The CDR3 DNA is TGTGCCAGCAATGGCCCCGGGCAAAATCAGCCCCAGCATTTT.

The CDR3 region has the DNA TGTGCCAGCAGCCCCTTACCAGATACGCAGTATTTT. The encoded protein is CASSPLPDTQYF. The V and J genes are TRBV9 and TRBJ2-3; D gene ambiguous. The CDR3 is made up of 12 amino acids. Per the germline V gene, CDR1 is SGDLS and CDR2 is YYNGEE. Trimming removed 4 bases from V and 4 bases from J, with 7 bases in between.

The rearrangement joins TRBV5-5 to TRBJ2-3; D is perhaps TRBD2 (5 bases). CDR1 is SGHKS, CDR2 YYEKEE, per germline (reference sequence). This CDR3 comprises 16 residues. Trimming shortened V by 3 bases and J by 4 bases, and 18 bases separated the two germline ends. The CDR3 nucleotides read TGTGCCAGCAGCTCCATCACTAGAAGGGTCCCAGATACGCAGTATTTT. Its protein product is CASSSITRRVPDTQYF.

This clonotype occurred once. The chain joins TRBV20-1 to TRBJ1-3; no clear D. The ends were cut back, 3 bases at V and 1 base at J, with 4 bases in the middle. The CDR3 is 12 amino acids. Germline CDR1 reads DFQATT; CDR2 reads SNEGSKA (reference sequence). The CDR3 nucleotides read TGCAGTGCTAGGTTTTCTGGAAACACCATATATTTT. It is translated as CSARFSGNTIYF.

The chain uses TRBV7-3 and TRBJ2-3; 11 bases fit TRBD2. CDR3 length: 16 residues. The germline V gene encodes CDR1 SGHTA and CDR2 FQGTGA. Trimming took 7 bases from V and 4 from J; bases not matched to a gene: 10. DNA for the CDR3: TGTGCCAGCACCACCGGGAATAGCGGGGGGGCAGATACGCAGTATTTT. Its translation: CASTTGNSGGADTQYF. The full variable domain, in which reference TRBV7-3 and TRBJ2-3 provide the parts outside the CDR3, is GAGVSQTPSNKVTEKGKYVELRCDPISGHTALYWYRQSLGQGPEFLIYFQGTGAADDSGLPNDRFFAVRPEGSVSTLKIQRTERGDSAVYLCASTTGNSGGADTQYFGPGTRLTVL.

The chain has TRBV6-2 or TRBV6-3 and TRBJ2-5, with 7 nucleotides matching TRBD1. TRBJ2-7 matches the DNA end more closely, so the J call is doubtful. The germline V gene has CDR1 MNHEY and CDR2 SVGEGT. There are 13 residues in the CDR3. The CDR3 loop reads CASSYRDSYEQYF. The CDR3, as DNA: TGTGCCAGCAGTTACAGGGACAGCTACGAGCAGTACTTC.

The rearrangement links TRBV9 to TRBJ1-3; 9 bases match TRBD1. Trimming took 4 bases from V and 0 from J; bases not matched to a gene: 8. The CDR3 contains 17 residues. The germline CDR1 and CDR2 sequences are SGDLS and YYNGEE. This CDR3 is CASSYSGQGSSGNTIYF. In DNA, the CDR3 is TGTGCCAGCAGCTACTCCGGACAGGGGAGCTCTGGAAACACCATATATTTT.

In its sample, this clonotype was seen a few times. The chain joins TRBV20-1 to TRBJ2-5; D call uncertain. This CDR3 region has 12 residues. Germline V gene data show CDR1 as DFQATT and CDR2 as SNEGSKA (reference sequence). Trimming cost V 1 base and J 3 bases, with 6 bases left between them. Here the CDR3 reads CSARGAEETQYF. The DNA of the CDR3 is TGCAGTGCTAGAGGGGCTGAAGAGACCCAGTACTTC.

The chain carries TRBV7-9 and TRBJ2-4, with D maybe TRBD2 (6 bases). The CDR3 contains 17 residues. CDR1 and CDR2 from the germline V gene are SEHNR and FQNEAQ (reference sequence). The V end was cut by 2 bases, the J end by 5 bases, with 19 bases between. The CDR3 spells CASSLMNRAPGENIQYF. The CDR3 DNA follows: TGTGCCAGCAGCTTAATGAACCGGGCCCCGGGAGAAAACATTCAGTACTTC.

This clonotype was found a few times. The chain combines TRBV7-2 with TRBJ1-2; 7 nucleotides agree with TRBD1. Germline lookup yields CDR1 SGHTA and CDR2 FQGNSA. The CDR3 is 15 residues long. With V trimmed by 2 bases and J by 4 bases, 7 bases remained unmatched. CDR3 in amino acids: CASSLSSDRAYGYTF. In DNA, the CDR3 is TGTGCCAGCAGCTTATCTTCCGACAGGGCCTATGGCTACACCTTC.

DNA for the CDR3: TGTGCCAGCAGAGCCGGGACAGGGGGGGAGACCCAGTACTTC. Its protein product is CASRAGTGGETQYF. The V call is TRBV5-5, the J call TRBJ2-5, with TRBD1 matching 11 bases. After removal of 5 bases from V and 5 bases from J, the junction contained 5 bases not matched to a gene. The CDR3 covers 14 residues. The germline gives CDR1 SGHKS, CDR2 YYEKEE (reference sequence).

The V and J genes are TRBV5-4 and TRBJ2-1; 10 bases line up with TRBD2. CDR1 SGHNT and CDR2 YYREEE come from the germline V gene (reference sequence). V shed 0 bases, J shed 7 bases, and the junction held 7 bases outside the gene matches. The CDR3 has 16 residues. DNA of the CDR3: TGTGCCAGCAGCTTGGCCACGAGCGGGGGGGCAAATGAGCAGTTCTTC. It specifies CASSLATSGGANEQFF.

This clonotype was observed a few times. This sequence joins TRBV9 and TRBJ2-5, with TRBD1 as a possible D gene (5 bases). Per the germline V gene, CDR1 is SGDLS and CDR2 is YYNGEE. CDR3 size: 14 residues. The germline V and J ends were trimmed by 0 bases and 5 bases, with 11 bases remaining between them. The CDR3 loop reads CASSVGDSHETQYF. The CDR3, as DNA: TGTGCCAGCAGCGTAGGTGACAGCCACGAGACCCAGTACTTC. Full variable domain (outside the CDR3, taken from reference TRBV9 and TRBJ2-5): DSGVTQTPKHLITATGQRVTLRCSPRSGDLSVYWYQQSLDQGLQFLIQYYNGEERAKGNILERFSAQQFPDLHSELNLSSLELGDSALYFCASSVGDSHETQYFGPGTRLLVL.

This clonotype showed up many times. CDR3 protein: CASSPSGGRYEQYF. The CDR3 DNA is TGTGCCAGCAGCCCGAGCGGGGGGCGGTACGAGCAGTACTTC. V usage is TRBV12-3 or TRBV12-4 and J usage is TRBJ2-7; 9 bases align to TRBD2. V lost 6 bases, J lost 4 bases, and 7 bases stayed unmatched. The CDR3 is made up of 14 amino acids.

The chain recombines TRBV20-1 with TRBJ2-5; D call uncertain. This CDR3 has 12 residues. The germline gives CDR1 DFQATT, CDR2 SNEGSKA (reference sequence). Trimming cost V 3 bases and J 2 bases, with 7 bases left between them. CDR3 nucleotides: TGCAGTGCTAGTTTGCTTCAAGAGACCCAGTACTTC. Translation gives CSASLLQETQYF.

The chain couples TRBV29-1 to TRBJ2-3, with TRBD2 matching 7 bases. Trimming at V came to 0 bases and at J to 10 bases, leaving 4 bases not matched to a gene. Germline-derived CDR1 and CDR2 are SQVTM and ANQGSEA. CDR3 length equals 12 residues. CDR3 nucleotide sequence: TGCAGCGTTGAAGATGGGGGAGGGGCGCAGTATTTT. This translates into CSVEDGGGAQYF.

V is TRBV10-3 and J is TRBJ1-5; the D gene is possibly TRBD1 (6 bases). This CDR3 comprises 15 residues. CDR1 and CDR2 from the germline V gene are ENHRY and SYGVKD. The V and J ends lost 5 bases and 4 bases respectively, with 15 bases between them. CDR3 loop: CAISKTGSANQPQHF. The DNA of the CDR3 is TGTGCCATCAGTAAAACAGGGAGCGCTAATCAGCCCCAGCATTTT.

This clonotype was recorded many times. The gene calls are TRBV5-1 and TRBJ2-1, with TRBD1 matching 9 bases. The V and J ends lost 5 bases and 8 bases, in that order; junction bases with no gene match: 14. The germline gives CDR1 SGHRS, CDR2 YFSETQ. The CDR3 contains 16 residues. CDR3 bases: TGCGCCAGCAGAACGTTTCCGGGACAGGGAGGAGATGAGCAGTTCTTC. Its translation: CASRTFPGQGGDEQFF.

In its sample, this clonotype was seen once. An end of the junction differs from the germline gene, which may be a read error. This chain links TRBV5-1 with TRBJ2-7, with D hard to call. Germline V gives CDR1 SGHRS, CDR2 YFSETQ. This CDR3 has 14 amino acids. In DNA form, the CDR3 reads TGCGCCAGCAGCTTGGCCGCCACGTCCTACGAGCGGTACTTC. Translated, it gives CASSLAATSYERYF.

This clonotype showed up just a few times. The rearrangement joins TRBV7-9 to TRBJ1-4; the match to TRBD1 covers 9 bases. Germline V gives CDR1 SEHNR, CDR2 FQNEAQ (reference sequence). V shed 3 bases and J 7 bases; nucleotides not matched to a gene: 6. The length of the CDR3 is 15 residues. The CDR3 loop reads CASSFVTGGGEKLFF. For the CDR3, the DNA is TGTGCCAGCAGCTTTGTTACAGGGGGCGGTGAAAAACTGTTTTTT.

This rearrangement joins TRBV12-3 or TRBV12-4 to TRBJ2-3; 8 bases map to TRBD2. The CDR3 covers 15 residues. V gave up 8 bases and J gave up 3 bases; unmatched junction bases: 10. The CDR3 loop reads CASSLRTSLTDTQYF. CDR3 nucleotide sequence: TGTGCCAGCTCACTCCGGACTAGCTTGACAGATACGCAGTATTTT.

This clonotype was detected a few times. The gene calls are TRBV10-3 and TRBJ2-5; 9 bases line up with TRBD2. The closer fit of TRBJ2-1 to the DNA end suggests the J call may be wrong. Germline-derived CDR1 and CDR2 are ENHRY and SYGVKD. CDR3 length: 16 amino acids. CDR3 sequence (DNA): TGTGCCATCAGTGAGTCGGCTAGCGGGGCCTACAATGAGCAGTTCTTC. This sequence encodes CAISESASGAYNEQFF.

In this sample, this clonotype turned up a few times. The chain joins TRBV29-1 to TRBJ2-3; 8 bases line up with TRBD2. Germline V gene lookup returns CDR1 SQVTM and CDR2 ANQGSEA. The V and J ends lost 4 bases and 6 bases, in that order; junction bases with no gene match: 9. The length of the CDR3 is 14 residues. CDR3 region: CSVGPFGTRDTQYF. In nucleotides, the CDR3 is TGCAGCGTTGGGCCTTTTGGGACTAGGGATACGCAGTATTTT.

The chain carries TRBV3-1 and TRBJ2-5; 9 bases agree with TRBD2. The assigned J gene may be wrong: the sequence end matches TRBJ2-1 better. Germline V lookup: CDR1 LGHDT, CDR2 YNNKEL (reference sequence). CDR3 length: 15 residues. CDR3 nucleotides: TGTGCCAGCAGCCGCAGGGGGACTAGCCGAGTTGAGCAGTTCTTC. Translating it yields CASSRRGTSRVEQFF.

The chain joins TRBV29-1 to TRBJ1-1, with 7 positions matching TRBD1. CDR1 is SQVTM, CDR2 ANQGSEA, per germline. The junction had 10 bases not matched to a gene; V was cut back by 7 bases and J by 5 bases. The CDR3 contains 13 residues. The CDR3 nucleotides read TGCAGCGGATACAGGGGCTCGGGAACTGAAGCTTTCTTT. It specifies CSGYRGSGTEAFF. The variable domain in full, with the rest retrieved from reference TRBV29-1 and TRBJ1-1, is SAVISQKPSRDICQRGTSLTIQCQVDSQVTMMFWYRQQPGQSLTLIATANQGSEATYESGFVIDKFPISRPNLTFSTLTVSNMSPEDSSIYLCSGYRGSGTEAFFGQGTRLTVV.